A selection of T cell receptor beta chains follows, all from one sample in a study of monozygotic twins with inflammatory bowel disease. TCRdb reprocessed the 5' RACE reads and keeps a single row for each CDR3 protein, giving no DNA. This sample contains about 210,000 distinct CDR3 sequences. The sequencing sample was made of blood. The source is a human donor with ulcerative colitis or Crohn's disease, or a healthy co-twin of an affected twin (not recorded which). Both conserved end residues are part of each CDR3. Fields, in order: V gene, J gene, CDR3 length, CDR3 protein.

TRBV5-1	TRBJ2-7	13	CASSSPELGEQYF
TRBV5-1	TRBJ2-5	14	CASSLDRAQETQYF
TRBV11-2	TRBJ1-2	19	CASSTTAGTGGRANYGYTF
TRBV12-3/TRBV12-4	TRBJ1-5	15	CASTRGDNSNQPQHF
TRBV20-1	TRBJ1-5	17	CSAPGTRGPYSNQPQHF
TRBV20-1	TRBJ2-5	13	CSARDPAPGTQYF
TRBV5-1	TRBJ2-7	15	CASSLDVYAFYEQYF
TRBV3-1	TRBJ2-4	15	CASSQDLDYENIQYF
TRBV20-1	TRBJ1-4	13	CSAREGTGEKLFF
TRBV5-1	TRBJ1-1	14	CASTEQGTGTEAFF
TRBV12-3/TRBV12-4	TRBJ2-7	15	CASSFTGTVREEQYF
TRBV25-1	TRBJ2-7	13	CASSEFTDYEQYF
TRBV27	TRBJ2-3	12	CASSSYLDTQYF
TRBV7-9	TRBJ1-1	16	CASSLGVGRMNTEAFF
TRBV3-1	TRBJ2-7	16	CASSQDWARRTYEQYF
TRBV10-3	TRBJ2-7	13	CAIRDGGEDEQYF
TRBV2	TRBJ2-2	16	CASSFTPGRSTGELFF
TRBV7-2	TRBJ1-1	13	CASSLVWDRDPFF
TRBV20-1	TRBJ2-7	18	CSASPTMGRPGVSYEQYF
TRBV12-3/TRBV12-4	TRBJ2-5	12	CASGRGKETQYF
TRBV5-1	TRBJ2-7	16	CASSLPGTGGSYEQYF
TRBV27	TRBJ2-7	14	CASSLAGGPYEQYF
TRBV10-3	TRBJ2-6	13	CAICLAGANVLTF
TRBV5-5	TRBJ1-5	15	CASSPDGNSNQPQHF
TRBV6-1	TRBJ2-1	12	CASSDRDRVAFF
TRBV4-2	TRBJ1-2	14	CASSLRQEHYGYTF
TRBV5-1	TRBJ2-1	16	CASSLSGASSYNEQFF
TRBV14	TRBJ2-1	16	CASSPEPSSSYNEQFF
TRBV7-2	TRBJ1-2	13	CASSFDQGRGYTF
TRBV10-2	TRBJ2-3	14	CASGIGGGTDTQYF
TRBV12-3/TRBV12-4	TRBJ1-4	14	CASSLGGGIEKLFF